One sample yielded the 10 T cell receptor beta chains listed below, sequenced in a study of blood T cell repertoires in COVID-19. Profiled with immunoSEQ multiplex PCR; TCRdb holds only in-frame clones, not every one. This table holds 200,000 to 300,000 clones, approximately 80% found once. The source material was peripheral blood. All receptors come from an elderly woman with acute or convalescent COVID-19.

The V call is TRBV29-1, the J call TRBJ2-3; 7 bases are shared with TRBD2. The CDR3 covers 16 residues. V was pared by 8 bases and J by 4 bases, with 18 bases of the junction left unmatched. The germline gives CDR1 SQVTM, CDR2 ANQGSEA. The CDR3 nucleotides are TGCAGCATAATACCTTTTACAAGCGGGGTCCCAGATACGCAGTATTTT. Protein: CSIIPFTSGVPDTQYF.

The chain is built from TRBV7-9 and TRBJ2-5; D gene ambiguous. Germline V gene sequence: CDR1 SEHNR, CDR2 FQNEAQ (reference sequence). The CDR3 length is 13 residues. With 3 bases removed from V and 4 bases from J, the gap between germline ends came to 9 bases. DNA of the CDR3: TGTGCCAGCAGCTTGTCCGGTCCAGAGACCCAGTACTTC. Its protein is CASSLSGPETQYF.

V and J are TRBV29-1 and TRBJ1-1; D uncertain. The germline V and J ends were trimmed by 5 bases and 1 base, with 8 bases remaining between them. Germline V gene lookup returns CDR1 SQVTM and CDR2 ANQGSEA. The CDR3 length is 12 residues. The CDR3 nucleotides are TGCAGCGTTCAGGATGGGAACACTGAAGCTTTCTTT. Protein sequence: CSVQDGNTEAFF.

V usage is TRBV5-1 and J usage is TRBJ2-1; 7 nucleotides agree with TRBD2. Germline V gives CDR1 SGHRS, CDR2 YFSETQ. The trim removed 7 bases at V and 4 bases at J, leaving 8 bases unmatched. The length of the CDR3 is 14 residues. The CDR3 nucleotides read TGCGCCAGCGCTCATGTAGCGGGTTACAATGAGCAGTTCTTC. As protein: CASAHVAGYNEQFF. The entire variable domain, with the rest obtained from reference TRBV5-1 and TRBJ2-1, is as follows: KAGVTQTPRYLIKTRGQQVTLSCSPISGHRSVSWYQQTPGQGLQFLFEYFSETQRNKGNFPGRFSGRQFSNSRSEMNVSTLELGDSALYLCASAHVAGYNEQFFGPGTRLTVL.

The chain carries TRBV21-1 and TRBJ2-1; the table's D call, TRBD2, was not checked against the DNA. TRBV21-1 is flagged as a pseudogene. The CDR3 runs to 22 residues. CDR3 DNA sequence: TGTGCCAGCAGCAAATTTCCGGGACTAGCGGGAGAAGTGTTAAGGTCTGACAATGAGCAGTTCTTC. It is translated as CASSKFPGLAGEVLRSDNEQFF.

The CDR3 region is CASSPLGGLAVSYEQYF. CDR3 coding DNA: TGTGCCAGCAGCCCCTTGGGAGGGCTAGCGGTCTCCTACGAGCAGTACTTC. The chain couples TRBV4-2 to TRBJ2-7, with 7 bases fitting TRBD2. The CDR3 loop spans 17 amino acids. Germline V gives CDR1 LGHNA, CDR2 YNFKEQ. J lost 0 bases, V lost 4 bases, and 12 bases had no gene match.

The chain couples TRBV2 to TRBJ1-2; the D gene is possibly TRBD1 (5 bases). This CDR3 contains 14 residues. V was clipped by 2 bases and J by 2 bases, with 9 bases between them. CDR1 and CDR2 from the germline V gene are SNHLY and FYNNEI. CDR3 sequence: CASSERAGNYGYTF. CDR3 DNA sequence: TGTGCCAGCAGTGAACGGGCAGGGAACTATGGCTACACCTTC. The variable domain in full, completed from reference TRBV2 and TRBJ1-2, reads EPEVTQTPSHQVTQMGQEVILRCVPISNHLYFYWYRQILGQKVEFLVSFYNNEISEKSEIFDDQFSVERPDGSNFTLKIRSTKLEDSAMYFCASSERAGNYGYTFGSGTRLTVV.

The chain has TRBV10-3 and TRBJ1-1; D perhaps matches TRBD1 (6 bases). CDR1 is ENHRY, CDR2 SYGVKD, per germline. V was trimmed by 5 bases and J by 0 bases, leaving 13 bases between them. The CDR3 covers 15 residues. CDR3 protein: CAISTQGFMNTEAFF. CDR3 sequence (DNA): TGTGCCATCAGTACACAGGGTTTCATGAACACTGAAGCTTTCTTT.

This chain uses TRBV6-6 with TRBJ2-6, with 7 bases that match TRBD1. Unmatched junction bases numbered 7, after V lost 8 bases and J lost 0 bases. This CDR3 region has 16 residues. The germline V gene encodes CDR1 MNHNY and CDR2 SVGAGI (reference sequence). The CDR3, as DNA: TGTGCCAGCCGCGAGGGGGCCGCCTCTGGGGCCAACGTCCTGACTTTC. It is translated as CASREGAASGANVLTF.

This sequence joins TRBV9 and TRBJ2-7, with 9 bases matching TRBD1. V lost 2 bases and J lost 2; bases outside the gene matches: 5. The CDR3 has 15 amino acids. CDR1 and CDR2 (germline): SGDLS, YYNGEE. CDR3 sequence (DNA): TGTGCCAGCAGCGTCACCGGGACAGGGACCTACGAGCAGTACTTC. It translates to CASSVTGTGTYEQYF. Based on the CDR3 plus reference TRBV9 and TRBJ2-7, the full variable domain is DSGVTQTPKHLITATGQRVTLRCSPRSGDLSVYWYQQSLDQGLQFLIQYYNGEERAKGNILERFSAQQFPDLHSELNLSSLELGDSALYFCASSVTGTGTYEQYFGPGTRLTVT.